This entry is about one T cell receptor beta chain. Its antigen remains unidentified. The CDR3 runs 15 residues. CDR1 is KGHDR and CDR2 is SFDVKD in the germline V gene. The junction had 7 bases not matched to a gene; V was cut back by 9 bases and J by 5 bases. This sample was included in a study of vaccination and CD4 T cells after COVID-19. Study-wide points: Among convalescent patients, a median about 86% of reactive clones emerged only after vaccination.

Treatment described: roughly 10-day PBMC culture with coronavirus spike peptide pools or control peptides (ViraFEST assay). It was before the COVID-19 pandemic (2011-2018) that the unexposed donor's CD4+ T cells were collected. Researchers used the Oncomine TCR Beta short-read assay to sequence DNA from cultured CD4+ T cells. TCRdb ran MiXCR on the PCR reads and lists one entry per CDR3 protein. The sample lists 8,000 or so distinct CDR3 sequences, roughly 38% occurring once. The source of this sequence is a human donor in good health. Sequenced sample: CD4+ T cells from blood, cultured in vitro. The chain couples TRBV24-1 to TRBJ1-4, with 11 positions matching TRBD1. The CDR3 DNA sequence: TGTGCCACCCCTTCGAGGACAGGGGGCAATGAAAAACTGTTTTTT. Translating it yields CATPSRTGGNEKLFF.